This paragraph reports one TCR beta chain. Its antigen is undetermined. The sample is drawn from a study of human CD8 memory T cell subsets. UMI-labeled 5' RACE was used to make TCR beta libraries. No DNA is given; TCRdb re-called the 5' RACE reads and lists each CDR3 protein once. Here the sample table reports about 6,200 distinct CDR3 sequences. Study-wide results and limits: Stem-like memory T cells matched precursor exhausted T cells in high diversity, which effector memory cells lacked.

Per subset, duplicate vials of about 150,000 sorted CD8+ T cells supplied RNA. The TCR was taken from a human donor in good health. Sample: CD8+ effector memory T cells (TEM) sorted from PBMCs. Noted subset: effector memory CD8 T cells, CCR7- CD45RO+ CD95+.

The chain's CDR3 is CASTETANTGELFF. The chain employs TRBV28 and TRBJ2-2. The germline CDR1 and CDR2 sequences are MDHEN and SYDVKM. This CDR3 comprises 14 residues.